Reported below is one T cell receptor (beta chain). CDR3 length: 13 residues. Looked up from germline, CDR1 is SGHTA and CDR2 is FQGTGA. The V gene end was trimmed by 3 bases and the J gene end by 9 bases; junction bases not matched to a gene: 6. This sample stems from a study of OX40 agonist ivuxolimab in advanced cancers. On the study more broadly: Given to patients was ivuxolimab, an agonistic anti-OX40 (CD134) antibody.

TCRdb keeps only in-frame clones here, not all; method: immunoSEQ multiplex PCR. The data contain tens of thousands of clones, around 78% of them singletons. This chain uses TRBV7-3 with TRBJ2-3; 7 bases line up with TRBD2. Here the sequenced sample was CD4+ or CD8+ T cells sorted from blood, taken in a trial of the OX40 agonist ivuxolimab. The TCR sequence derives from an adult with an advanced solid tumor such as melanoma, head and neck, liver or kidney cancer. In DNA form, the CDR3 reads TGTGCCAGCAGCTTCGCGGGGGAGAACACGCAGTATTTT. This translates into CASSFAGENTQYF. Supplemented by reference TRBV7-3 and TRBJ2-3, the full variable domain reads GAGVSQTPSNKVTEKGKYVELRCDPISGHTALYWYRQSLGQGPEFLIYFQGTGAADDSGLPNDRFFAVRPEGSVSTLKIQRTERGDSAVYLCASSFAGENTQYFGPGTRLTVL.